These 14 T cell receptor beta chains originate from one sample sequenced in a study of blood T cell repertoires in COVID-19. Sequencing used immunoSEQ multiplex PCR; TCRdb keeps in-frame clones, though not all of them. In the table there are tens of thousands of clones, around three quarters of which are singletons. The specimen was peripheral blood. These receptors originate from a woman aged 80 or over with acute or convalescent COVID-19.

This clone was counted a few times. The chain links TRBV2 to TRBJ1-6; a possible D gene is TRBD1 (5 bases). Germline assignment: CDR1 SNHLY and CDR2 FYNNEI. The germline V and J ends were trimmed by 6 bases and 7 bases, with 13 bases remaining between them. The CDR3 sequence is 14 residues long. The CDR3 loop is CASSVGQSNSPLHF. CDR3 sequence (DNA): TGTGCCAGCAGCGTGGGGCAGTCCAATTCACCCCTCCACTTT.

The genes are TRBV30 and TRBJ1-5, with 8 bases lining up with TRBD1. CDR1 is GTSNPN, CDR2 SVGIG, per germline (reference sequence). The junction had 11 bases not matched to a gene; V was cut back by 7 bases and J by 6 bases. The CDR3 has 14 amino acids. CDR3 in DNA: TGTGCCTTAACCGGGACAGGTGTTTTTCAGCCCCAGCATTTT. It translates to CALTGTGVFQPQHF.

In this sample, this clone turned up a few times. The chain has TRBV6-1 and TRBJ2-7; 10 nucleotides line up with TRBD1. In germline, CDR1 is MNHNS, CDR2 SASEGT. V lost 2 bases, J lost 3 bases, and 4 bases stayed unmatched. The CDR3 has 15 residues. The CDR3 bases are TGTGCCAGCAGTGAAAGGACAGGGGGGCTCTACGAGCAGTACTTC. The encoded protein is CASSERTGGLYEQYF.

About this clone: The DNA is left out, because the CDR3 cannot be placed on it with certainty; the CDR3 is given as TCRdb lists it. This chain links TRBV2 with TRBJ2-1; the D call TRBD2 from the table was never checked on the DNA. Ends included, the CDR3 has 18 residues. Germline values: CDR1 SNHLY, CDR2 FYNNEI. The CDR3 is CASSEKVGKGTSGKFRFF.

The chain joins TRBV3-1 (or the pseudogene TRBV3-2) to TRBJ1-2; D not resolved. The CDR3 loop spans 13 amino acids. The V gene lost 8 bases and the J gene lost 7 bases, with 17 bases spanning the gap. Germline CDR1 reads LGHDT; CDR2 reads YNNKEL (reference sequence). The CDR3 is CASGLGRSLGYTF. Here the CDR3 DNA reads TGTGCCAGCGGACTTGGGAGGAGCCTTGGCTACACCTTC.

This clone was recorded a few times. The chain uses TRBV5-4 and TRBJ2-7; D is possibly TRBD1 (6 bases). The V end lost 3 bases, the J end lost 0 bases, and 10 bases lay between the germline ends. The CDR3 is 14 amino acids. Germline V gives CDR1 SGHNT, CDR2 YYREEE (reference sequence). The CDR3 loop is CASSSRDNSYEQYF. The CDR3, as DNA: TGTGCCAGCAGCTCCCGGGACAACTCCTACGAGCAGTACTTC.

The V and J genes are TRBV7-2 and TRBJ2-7; unclear D gene. The CDR3 has 13 residues. Per the germline V gene, CDR1 is SGHTA and CDR2 is FQGNSA. V lost 5 bases, J lost 6 bases, and 14 bases lay in between. CDR3 in DNA: TGTGCCAGCAGCCTCCGGGTCCGTCTCGAGCAGTACTTC. Translating gives CASSLRVRLEQYF.

V is TRBV6-4 and J is TRBJ1-6; 9 bases fit TRBD1. The germline V gene has CDR1 MRHNA and CDR2 SNTAGT. V lost 5 bases to trimming and J lost 7 bases; unmatched junction nucleotides: 6. The CDR3 is 15 residues long. The CDR3 DNA sequence: TGTGCCAGCAGTACAGGGGGCTTTGGCAATTCACCCCTCCACTTT. This codes for CASSTGGFGNSPLHF.

This clone appeared many times. The genes are TRBV4-1 and TRBJ1-5; TRBD1 aligns across 10 bases. This CDR3 contains 16 residues. The germline CDR1 and CDR2 sequences are MGHRA and YSYEKL. With V trimmed by 5 bases and J by 5 bases, 9 bases remained unmatched. The CDR3 nucleotides read TGCGCCAGCAGCTCACTTCCGGGACAGGGGTATCAGCCCCAGCATTTT. Its protein product is CASSSLPGQGYQPQHF.

V is TRBV27 and J is TRBJ1-1; D is unclear. CDR1 and CDR2 from the germline V gene are MNHEY and SMNVEV (reference sequence). Trimming removed 3 bases from V and 2 bases from J, with 13 bases in between. This CDR3 is built from 15 residues. The DNA of the CDR3 is TGTGCCAGCAGTTTGTTAGGCAGGCCAAACACTGAAGCTTTCTTT. Protein: CASSLLGRPNTEAFF.

The rearrangement links TRBV6-5 to TRBJ2-1; 8 bases align to TRBD1. The J segment lost 0 bases and the V segment lost 6 bases, leaving 4 bases of the junction unmatched. Germline CDR1 and CDR2: MNHEY and SVGAGI. This CDR3 has 15 amino acids. The CDR3 is CASRPDRVSYNEQFF. In DNA form, the CDR3 reads TGTGCCAGCAGGCCGGACAGGGTCTCCTACAATGAGCAGTTCTTC.

The CDR3 region has the DNA TGTGCCATCAGGAGACAAGAGATGAACACTGAAGCTTTCTTT. Its translation: CAIRRQEMNTEAFF. The chain combines TRBV10-3 with TRBJ1-1; no clear D. Germline V CDR1 and CDR2: ENHRY, SYGVKD. CDR3 length equals 14 residues. V was clipped by 6 bases and J by 0 bases, with 11 bases between them.

The V gene is TRBV7-2, the J gene TRBJ1-5; D is perhaps TRBD1 (5 bases). V lost 4 bases and J lost 6, with 10 bases in between. The CDR3 sequence is 13 residues long. Germline lookup yields CDR1 SGHTA and CDR2 FQGNSA. The CDR3 DNA follows: TGTGCCAGCAGCTCCCAGGGCGGTCAGCCCCAGCATTTT. Translated: CASSSQGGQPQHF.

The J gene is TRBJ1-3, the V gene TRBV9; 7 nucleotides match TRBD1. The CDR3 has 15 residues. V dropped 3 bases and J dropped 0; count of bases not matched to a gene: 3. Germline CDR1 and CDR2: SGDLS and YYNGEE. This CDR3 reads CASSEGQTSGNTIYF. The CDR3 bases are TGTGCCAGCAGCGAGGGACAGACCTCTGGAAACACCATATATTTT.